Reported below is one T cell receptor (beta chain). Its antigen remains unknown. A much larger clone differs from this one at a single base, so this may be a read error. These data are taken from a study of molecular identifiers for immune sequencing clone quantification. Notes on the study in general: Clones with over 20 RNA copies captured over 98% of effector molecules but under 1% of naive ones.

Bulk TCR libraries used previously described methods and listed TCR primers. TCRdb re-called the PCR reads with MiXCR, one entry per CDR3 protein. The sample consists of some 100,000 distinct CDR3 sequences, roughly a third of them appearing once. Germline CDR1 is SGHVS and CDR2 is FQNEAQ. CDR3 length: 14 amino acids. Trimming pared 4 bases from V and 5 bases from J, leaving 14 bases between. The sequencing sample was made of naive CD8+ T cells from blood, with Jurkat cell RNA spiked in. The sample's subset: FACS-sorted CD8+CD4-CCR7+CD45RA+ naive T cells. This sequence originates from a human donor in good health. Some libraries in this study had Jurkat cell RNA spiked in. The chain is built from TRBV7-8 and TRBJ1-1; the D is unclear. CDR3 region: CASSSSAGGTEAFF. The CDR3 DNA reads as TGTGCCAGCAGCTCTTCGGCAGGCGGTACTGAAGCTTTCTTT.